Included here is one TCR beta chain sequence, with context. Its antigen is unknown. This sample stems from a study of T-cell reconstitution after alpha-beta-depleted transplantation in children. V lost 4 bases, J lost 4 bases, and 13 bases lay in between. Germline values: CDR1 MNHEY, CDR2 SVGAGI. The CDR3 length is 14 residues. The authors prepared the TCRbeta library with unique molecular identifiers. In TCRdb, the PCR reads were re-called with MiXCR into one record per CDR3 protein. The sample carries approximately 50,000 distinct CDR3 sequences, more than 5% recorded once. Findings of the study overall: Expanded clones from the graft, numbering several hundred, reportedly supplied alpha-beta T cells about two months after transplant. TCRbeta diversity was high at day 60 in some patients (a result of surviving recipient T cells and thymic progenitors). Newly generated T cells supplied most T-cell counts and diversity one year post-transplant.

This clonotype was sampled from a female patient aged 2-9 years who had a stem cell transplant for aplastic anemia, so the T cells may come from the graft donor. J is TRBJ1-2 and V is TRBV6-5; D is perhaps TRBD1 (6 bases). This specimen was PBMCs, mostly from graft donor cells, taken 60 days after TCRalphabeta/CD19-depleted stem cell transplant. CDR3 nucleotide sequence: TGTGCCAGCAGTTCGGCGGGGGGCGGCTATGGCTACACCTTC. Encoded protein: CASSSAGGGYGYTF.